Below are 21 T cell receptor beta chains sequenced from a single sample in a study of blood T cells in healthy people across ages. The second PCR ran 7 to 11 cycles with a sample-barcoded 5' primer and J-beta primers. Via MiXCR, TCRdb re-called the 5' RACE reads, giving one row per CDR3 protein. The sample consists of just under 550,000 distinct CDR3 sequences, more than 20% of them appearing once. This same sample was also taken into another study, of T cells of mothers and their children.

Sequencing was performed on blood. These receptors originate from a boy aged 5-17 years in good health.

The chain recombines TRBV3-1 with TRBJ2-1; no definite D call. The CDR3 consists of 14 residues. Germline assignment: CDR1 LGHDT and CDR2 YNNKEL (reference sequence). V gave up 0 bases and J gave up 7 bases, with 10 bases separating them. The CDR3 DNA reads as TGTGCCAGCAGCCAAGATTTGGTTGCGAATGAGCAGTTCTTC. It specifies CASSQDLVANEQFF.

In this sample, this clonotype turned up many times. The J gene is TRBJ2-1, the V gene TRBV20-1; D is possibly TRBD2 (6 bases). This CDR3 has 16 amino acids. CDR1 is DFQATT, CDR2 SNEGSKA, per germline (reference sequence). Trimming cost V 0 bases and J 4 bases, with 16 bases left between them. In DNA, the CDR3 is TGCAGTGCTAGAGATGGGGACCGGGAGCGATACAATGAGCAGTTCTTC. This gives the protein CSARDGDRERYNEQFF.

The chain joins TRBV20-1 to TRBJ2-1, with 8 nucleotides matching TRBD2. There are 16 residues in the CDR3. The germline V gene has CDR1 DFQATT and CDR2 SNEGSKA (reference sequence). J was trimmed by 6 bases and V by 3 bases; bases with no gene match: 13. CDR3 nucleotide sequence: TGCAGTGCTAGTGGCCGGGGGGGCCGAATTCGCAATGAGCAGTTCTTC. It encodes CSASGRGGRIRNEQFF.

This clonotype was detected a few times. The V and J genes are TRBV5-1 and TRBJ2-2, with D tentatively TRBD2 (7 bases). Germline V lookup: CDR1 SGHRS, CDR2 YFSETQ. The CDR3 has 16 amino acids. Trimming cost V 2 bases and J 0 bases, with 11 bases left between them. CDR3 sequence: CASSFGGATNTGELFF. The CDR3 nucleotides are TGCGCCAGCAGCTTTGGGGGGGCCACGAACACCGGGGAGCTGTTTTTT.

This chain uses TRBV28 with TRBJ2-1; 7 bases map to TRBD1. The CDR3 length is 16 residues. Germline-derived CDR1 and CDR2 are MDHEN and SYDVKM. The V and J ends lost 6 bases and 0 bases, in that order; junction bases with no gene match: 8. For the CDR3, the DNA is TGTGCCAGCAGGGTAGGGGGCCGGAGCTCCTACAATGAGCAGTTCTTC. Its translation: CASRVGGRSSYNEQFF.

The chain employs TRBV20-1 and TRBJ1-1, with D unresolved. V lost 5 bases, J lost 0 bases, and 13 bases lay in between. This CDR3 region has 14 residues. Germline CDR1 reads DFQATT; CDR2 reads SNEGSKA (reference sequence). The CDR3 DNA reads as TGCAGTGCTCGTGGTGTCAGGCTGAACACTGAAGCTTTCTTT. Translation: CSARGVRLNTEAFF.

The chain recombines TRBV19 with TRBJ2-1; tentatively, D is TRBD1 (6 bases). Trimming took 6 bases from V and 4 from J, leaving 16 bases between them. The germline CDR1 and CDR2 sequences are LNHDA and SQIVND (reference sequence). The CDR3 totals 15 residues. The DNA of the CDR3 is TGTGCCAGTAGCAAGACGGGACAAATTTACAATGAGCAGTTCTTC. Protein: CASSKTGQIYNEQFF.

There are a few counts of this clonotype. V and J are TRBV2 and TRBJ1-1; perhaps TRBD1 as D (5 bases). In germline, CDR1 is SNHLY, CDR2 FYNNEI. This CDR3 has 13 amino acids. V was pared by 9 bases and J by 1 base, with 12 bases between. This chain's CDR3 is CASGGVTNTEAFF. The CDR3 coding sequence is TGTGCCAGTGGAGGGGTGACGAACACTGAAGCTTTCTTT. Filled out from reference TRBV2 and TRBJ1-1, the complete variable domain reads EPEVTQTPSHQVTQMGQEVILRCVPISNHLYFYWYRQILGQKVEFLVSFYNNEISEKSEIFDDQFSVERPDGSNFTLKIRSTKLEDSAMYFCASGGVTNTEAFFGQGTRLTVV.

This chain links TRBV20-1 with TRBJ2-1; possibly TRBD1 for D (6 bases). Trimming pared 4 bases from V and 9 bases from J, leaving 19 bases between. From germline, CDR1 is DFQATT and CDR2 SNEGSKA (reference sequence). This CDR3 spans 14 amino acids. For the CDR3, the DNA is TGCAGTGCTAACGGACACCCACAGGGTAGTGAGCAGTTCTTC. It codes for CSANGHPQGSEQFF.

This clonotype came up many times. V and J are TRBV6-6 and TRBJ2-2; 8 nucleotides line up with TRBD1. Germline-derived CDR1 and CDR2 are MNHNY and SVGAGI (reference sequence). The CDR3 is 15 amino acids. The junction had 6 bases not matched to a gene; V was cut back by 6 bases and J by 3 bases. This chain's CDR3 is CASSAGTGHTGELFF. As DNA, the CDR3 is TGTGCCAGCAGCGCGGGGACAGGACACACCGGGGAGCTGTTTTTT.

The rearrangement uses TRBV21-1 and TRBJ1-2. TRBV21-1 is annotated as a pseudogene. CDR3 length equals 15 residues. CDR3 in amino acids: CASGPAQVFIWGYTF. The CDR3 coding sequence is TGTGCCAGCGGCCCCGCGCAGGTTTTTATTTGGGGCTACACCTTC.

This chain joins TRBV7-9 and TRBJ2-2; the match to TRBD2 covers 8 bases. This CDR3 is 17 amino acids long. The germline V gene has CDR1 SEHNR and CDR2 FQNEAQ (reference sequence). V lost 4 bases, J lost 5 bases, and 12 bases stayed unmatched. For the CDR3, the DNA is TGTGCCAGCAGCTCTTCTAATAGCGGGGCCTATACCGGGGAGCTGTTTTTT. Translation: CASSSSNSGAYTGELFF. The complete variable domain, with remaining parts taken from reference TRBV7-9 and TRBJ2-2, reads DTGVSQNPRHKITKRGQNVTFRCDPISEHNRLYWYRQTLGQGPEFLTYFQNEAQLEKSRLLSDRFSAERPKGSFSTLEIQRTEQGDSAMYLCASSSSNSGAYTGELFFGEGSRLTVL.

This clonotype appeared a few times. The chain's CDR3 is CASSLEGGRGNQPQHF. The CDR3 DNA is TGCGCCAGCAGCTTGGAAGGGGGCAGGGGCAATCAGCCCCAGCATTTT. The chain uses TRBV5-1 and TRBJ1-5; 7 nucleotides agree with TRBD1. Germline V gives CDR1 SGHRS, CDR2 YFSETQ. CDR3 length: 16 residues. V dropped 0 bases and J dropped 2; count of bases not matched to a gene: 5. The entire variable domain, with the rest obtained from reference TRBV5-1 and TRBJ1-5, is as follows: KAGVTQTPRYLIKTRGQQVTLSCSPISGHRSVSWYQQTPGQGLQFLFEYFSETQRNKGNFPGRFSGRQFSNSRSEMNVSTLELGDSALYLCASSLEGGRGNQPQHFGDGTRLSIL.

In this sample, this clonotype turned up a few times. The rearrangement links TRBV7-2 to TRBJ2-7, with D possibly TRBD1 on 6 matching bases. Germline V gives CDR1 SGHTA, CDR2 FQGNSA. V lost 5 bases, J lost 3 bases, and 14 bases lay in between. The CDR3 contains 14 residues. CDR3 sequence reads: CASSTLQGRYEQYF. Written as DNA, the CDR3 is TGTGCCAGCAGCACCCTACAGGGACGCTACGAGCAGTACTTC.

The CDR3 loop reads CASSGQTFEKLFF. The CDR3 nucleotides read TGTGCCAGCAGTGGACAGACGTTTGAGAAACTGTTTTTT. The genes are TRBV6-2 or TRBV6-3 and TRBJ1-4; tentatively, D is TRBD1 (6 bases). This CDR3 is built from 13 residues. From germline, CDR1 is MNHEY and CDR2 SVGEGT. Trimming pared 5 bases from V and 11 bases from J, leaving 15 bases between.

The genes are TRBV20-1 and TRBJ1-1; D is undetermined. Germline CDR1 and CDR2: DFQATT and SNEGSKA (reference sequence). The CDR3 sequence is 10 residues long. V was cut by 6 bases and J by 8 bases, with 10 bases left in between. The CDR3 loop is CSAERIEAFF. The CDR3 DNA reads TGCAGTGCAGAACGGATCGAAGCTTTCTTT.

Only a few counts were recorded for this clonotype. The V gene is TRBV6-4, the J gene TRBJ2-2; 7 nucleotides line up with TRBD2. V was clipped by 4 bases and J by 3 bases; unmatched bases: 2. This CDR3 has 14 amino acids. Germline V gene lookup returns CDR1 MRHNA and CDR2 SNTAGT. The CDR3 DNA is TGTGCCAGCAGTGGCGGACTAGACACCGGGGAGCTGTTTTTT. It codes for CASSGGLDTGELFF.

This clonotype was picked up a small number of times. The rearrangement links TRBV20-1 to TRBJ2-5; D is unresolved. Trimming pared 6 bases from V and 11 bases from J, leaving 19 bases between. The CDR3 is 12 amino acids. The germline gives CDR1 DFQATT, CDR2 SNEGSKA (reference sequence). The CDR3 sequence: CSAQSVFLEQYF. DNA for the CDR3: TGCAGTGCCCAGAGCGTGTTTCTAGAGCAGTACTTC.

The rearrangement links TRBV20-1 to TRBJ2-7; TRBD1 might be the D (5 bases). The V gene's germline CDR1 is DFQATT and CDR2 SNEGSKA (reference sequence). CDR3 size: 17 residues. The V end was cut by 0 bases, the J end by 4 bases, with 22 bases between. The CDR3 nucleotides are TGCAGTGCTAGAGATGTGGGCAGGGAAGATTTACGTTACGAGCAGTACTTC. Translation: CSARDVGREDLRYEQYF.

The V gene is TRBV4-2, the J gene TRBJ2-5, with 7 bases identical to TRBD2. The CDR3 extends over 15 amino acids. Germline trimming cut 0 bases from V and 7 bases from J; bases unmatched to any gene: 8. The germline V gene has CDR1 LGHNA and CDR2 YNFKEQ. CDR3 protein: CASSQETGGPGTQYF. The CDR3 DNA reads TGTGCCAGCAGCCAAGAGACGGGGGGTCCGGGGACCCAGTACTTC.

The DNA for the CDR3 is TGCAGTGCTACAGACAGGGAGCCAGAAAAACTGTTTTTT. Protein sequence: CSATDREPEKLFF. The chain links TRBV20-1 to TRBJ1-4; TRBD1 aligns across 7 bases. Germline values: CDR1 DFQATT, CDR2 SNEGSKA (reference sequence). This CDR3 has 13 amino acids. V lost 4 bases, J lost 8 bases, and 7 bases stayed unmatched.